Following are 8 T cell receptor beta chains from one sample sequenced in a study of T-cell reconstitution after alpha-beta-depleted transplantation in children. Library preparation (for TCRbeta) was performed with unique molecular identifiers. TCRdb reanalysed the PCR reads using MiXCR and keeps one entry per CDR3 protein. Of a few hundred thousand distinct CDR3 sequences in the sample, about 7% were seen once. Specimen: PBMCs, collected before TCRalphabeta/CD19-depleted stem cell transplant. The source is a boy younger than 10 with acute lymphoblastic leukemia, due to receive a stem cell transplant.

The sample holds a few counts of this clonotype. This chain connects TRBV5-8 to TRBJ2-7, with unresolved D. V was pared by 0 bases and J by 6 bases, with 13 bases between. The germline V gene encodes CDR1 SGHTS and CDR2 YDEGEE. This CDR3 contains 14 residues. The CDR3 loop is CASSLGPHLGEQYF. Written as DNA, the CDR3 is TGTGCCAGCAGCTTGGGGCCCCACCTGGGCGAGCAGTACTTC. The complete variable domain, with remaining parts taken from reference TRBV5-8 and TRBJ2-7, reads EAGVTQSPTHLIKTRGQQATLRCSPISGHTSVYWYQQALGLGLQFLLWYDEGEERNRGNFPPRFSGRQFPNYSSELNVNALELEDSALYLCASSLGPHLGEQYFGPGTRLTVT.

This clonotype came up many times. The chain links TRBV29-1 to TRBJ2-7; D remains unclear. There are 12 residues in the CDR3. From germline, CDR1 is SQVTM and CDR2 ANQGSEA. V shed 5 bases and J shed 2 bases, with 10 bases lying between them. CDR3 loop: CSVIYGTYEQYF. For the CDR3, the DNA is TGCAGCGTTATATATGGCACCTACGAGCAGTACTTC.

The sample holds many counts of this clonotype. This sequence joins TRBV20-1 and TRBJ1-2; 7 nucleotides agree with TRBD1. CDR1 DFQATT and CDR2 SNEGSKA come from the germline V gene (reference sequence). CDR3 length: 12 amino acids. With 4 bases clipped from V and 6 bases from J, the junction kept 5 bases outside the gene matches. CDR3 coding DNA: TGCAGTGCTACCCGGACAGGTCATGGCTACACCTTC. Translation: CSATRTGHGYTF.

This clonotype was counted many times. This chain connects TRBV28 to TRBJ2-7; D possibly corresponds to TRBD2 (6 bases). This CDR3 spans 13 amino acids. Between the trimmed V and J ends, which lost 4 bases and 2 bases, there was a span of 9 bases. Germline CDR1 and CDR2: MDHEN and SYDVKM. CDR3 sequence (DNA): TGTGCCAGCAGTTCCGGGAGCCCCTACGAGCAGTACTTC. It is translated as CASSSGSPYEQYF.

This clonotype was detected a few times. The V gene is TRBV20-1, the J gene TRBJ1-5, with a weak D call TRBD1 (5 bases). CDR3 size: 16 residues. Germline V CDR1 and CDR2: DFQATT, SNEGSKA (reference sequence). V dropped 0 bases and J dropped 1 base, with 13 bases sitting between them. The CDR3 loop reads CSARDGTPGSNQPQHF. CDR3 nucleotide sequence: TGCAGTGCTAGAGATGGGACTCCAGGGAGCAATCAGCCCCAGCATTTT.

CDR3 nucleotides: TGTGCCAGCAGCCCCCAGGGGCGTCTGGAAGAGCAGTACTTC. It translates to CASSPQGRLEEQYF. V gene TRBV13 combines with J gene TRBJ2-7; maybe TRBD1 (6 bases). V dropped 5 bases and J dropped 7 bases, with 18 bases sitting between them. The length of the CDR3 is 14 residues. Germline V CDR1 and CDR2: PRHDT, FYEKMQ (reference sequence). The full variable domain, in which reference TRBV13 and TRBJ2-7 provide the parts outside the CDR3, is AAGVIQSPRHLIKEKRETATLKCYPIPRHDTVYWYQQGPGQDPQFLISFYEKMQSDKGSIPDRFSAQQFSDYHSELNMSSLELGDSALYFCASSPQGRLEEQYFGPGTRLTVT.

This clonotype has a count of ten or more. CDR3 bases: TGCAGTGCTAGAGATCGTGTCTTCTCCTACGAGCAGTACTTC. Translated, it gives CSARDRVFSYEQYF. The J gene is TRBJ2-7, the V gene TRBV20-1, with unresolved D. V lost 0 bases and J lost 0, with 9 bases in between. From germline, CDR1 is DFQATT and CDR2 SNEGSKA (reference sequence). This CDR3 comprises 14 residues.

This clonotype was seen many times. The V gene is TRBV7-2, the J gene TRBJ2-7; 7 bases align to TRBD1. CDR1 is SGHTA and CDR2 is FQGNSA in the germline V gene. Unmatched junction bases numbered 9, after V lost 5 bases and J lost 5 bases. This CDR3 has 14 amino acids. The DNA of the CDR3 is TGTGCCAGCAGCCCCCGGACAGGAGGTAACGAGCAGTACTTC. Protein sequence: CASSPRTGGNEQYF.